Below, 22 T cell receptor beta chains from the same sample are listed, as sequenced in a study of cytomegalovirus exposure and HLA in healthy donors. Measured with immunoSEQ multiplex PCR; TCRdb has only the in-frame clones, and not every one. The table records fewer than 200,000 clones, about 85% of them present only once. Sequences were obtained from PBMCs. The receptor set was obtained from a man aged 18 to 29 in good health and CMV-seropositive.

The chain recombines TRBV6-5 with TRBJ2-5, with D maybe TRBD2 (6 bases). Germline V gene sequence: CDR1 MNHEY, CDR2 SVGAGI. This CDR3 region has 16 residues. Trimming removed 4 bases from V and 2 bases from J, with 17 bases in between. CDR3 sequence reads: CASSSPRRGAQETQYF. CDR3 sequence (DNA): TGTGCCAGCAGTTCCCCCAGGCGGGGAGCTCAAGAGACCCAGTACTTC.

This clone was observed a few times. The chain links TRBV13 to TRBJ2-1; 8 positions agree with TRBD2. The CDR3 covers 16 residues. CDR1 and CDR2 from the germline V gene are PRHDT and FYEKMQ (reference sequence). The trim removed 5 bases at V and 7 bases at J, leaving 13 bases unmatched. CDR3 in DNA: TGTGCCAGCAGCCCTCCAACGCGGACTAGCAGAAATGAGCAGTTCTTC. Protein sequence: CASSPPTRTSRNEQFF. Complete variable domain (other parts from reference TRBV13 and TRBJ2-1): AAGVIQSPRHLIKEKRETATLKCYPIPRHDTVYWYQQGPGQDPQFLISFYEKMQSDKGSIPDRFSAQQFSDYHSELNMSSLELGDSALYFCASSPPTRTSRNEQFFGPGTRLTVL.

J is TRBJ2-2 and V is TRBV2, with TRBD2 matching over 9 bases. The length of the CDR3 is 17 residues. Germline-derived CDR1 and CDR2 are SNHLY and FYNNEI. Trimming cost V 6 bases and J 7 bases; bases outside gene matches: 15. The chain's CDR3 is CASRPGGSGRKIGELFF. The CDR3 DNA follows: TGTGCCAGCAGACCCGGAGGTAGCGGGAGAAAAATCGGGGAGCTGTTTTTT.

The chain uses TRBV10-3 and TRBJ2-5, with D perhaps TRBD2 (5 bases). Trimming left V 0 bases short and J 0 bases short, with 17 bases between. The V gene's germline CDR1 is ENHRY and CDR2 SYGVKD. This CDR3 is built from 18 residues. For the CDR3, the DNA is TGTGCCATCAGTGAGTCGACTCACGGAACGGGGTACCAAGAGACCCAGTACTTC. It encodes CAISESTHGTGYQETQYF.

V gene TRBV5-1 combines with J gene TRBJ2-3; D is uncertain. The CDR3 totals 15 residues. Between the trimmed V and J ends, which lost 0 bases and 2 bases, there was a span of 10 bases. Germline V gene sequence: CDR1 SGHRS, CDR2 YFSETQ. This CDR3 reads CASSLETSATDTQYF. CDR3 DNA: TGCGCCAGCAGCTTGGAGACTTCGGCCACAGATACGCAGTATTTT.

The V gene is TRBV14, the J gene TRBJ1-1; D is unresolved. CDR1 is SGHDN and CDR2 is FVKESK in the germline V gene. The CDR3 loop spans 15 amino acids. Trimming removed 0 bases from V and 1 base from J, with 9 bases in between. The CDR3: CASSQEAGTNTEAFF. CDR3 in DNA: TGTGCCAGCAGCCAAGAGGCAGGAACGAACACTGAAGCTTTCTTT.

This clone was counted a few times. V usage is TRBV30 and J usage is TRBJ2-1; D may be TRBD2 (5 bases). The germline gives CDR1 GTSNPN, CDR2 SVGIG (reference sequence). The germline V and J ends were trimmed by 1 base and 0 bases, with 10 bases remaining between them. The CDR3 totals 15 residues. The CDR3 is CAWSERASSYNEQFF. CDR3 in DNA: TGTGCCTGGAGTGAGAGGGCGAGCTCCTACAATGAGCAGTTCTTC.

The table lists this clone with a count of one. The CDR3 sequence is CASRQDRGKAFF. The CDR3 DNA follows: TGTGCCAGCAGACAGGACAGGGGGAAAGCTTTCTTT. The chain recombines TRBV28 with TRBJ1-1; the match to TRBD1 covers 10 bases. CDR1 is MDHEN and CDR2 is SYDVKM in the germline V gene. Losses at the gene ends were 6 bases for V and 9 bases for J; bases not matched to a gene: 4. CDR3 length: 12 residues.

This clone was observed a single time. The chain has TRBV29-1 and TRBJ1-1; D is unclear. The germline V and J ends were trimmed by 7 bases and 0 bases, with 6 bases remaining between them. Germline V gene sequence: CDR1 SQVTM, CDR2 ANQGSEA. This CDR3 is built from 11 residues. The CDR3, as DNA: TGCAGCGCCACTATGAACACTGAAGCTTTCTTT. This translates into CSATMNTEAFF.

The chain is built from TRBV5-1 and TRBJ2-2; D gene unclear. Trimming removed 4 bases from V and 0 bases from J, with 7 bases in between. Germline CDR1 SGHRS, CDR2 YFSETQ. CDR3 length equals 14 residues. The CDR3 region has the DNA TGCGCCAGCAGCCGGGTGGCGAACACCGGGGAGCTGTTTTTT. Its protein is CASSRVANTGELFF.

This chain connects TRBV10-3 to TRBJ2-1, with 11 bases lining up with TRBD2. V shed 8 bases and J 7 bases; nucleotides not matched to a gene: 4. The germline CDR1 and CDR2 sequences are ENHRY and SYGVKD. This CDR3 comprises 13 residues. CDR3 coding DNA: TGTGCCATCCAACTAGCGGGGGCTAATGAGCAGTTCTTC. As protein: CAIQLAGANEQFF.

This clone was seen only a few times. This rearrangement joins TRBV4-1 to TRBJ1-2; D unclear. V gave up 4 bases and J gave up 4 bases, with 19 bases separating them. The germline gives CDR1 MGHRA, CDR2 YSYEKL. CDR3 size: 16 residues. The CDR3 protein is CASSPWGEGVTYGYTF. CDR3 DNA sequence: TGCGCCAGCAGCCCCTGGGGAGAGGGAGTCACCTATGGCTACACCTTC.

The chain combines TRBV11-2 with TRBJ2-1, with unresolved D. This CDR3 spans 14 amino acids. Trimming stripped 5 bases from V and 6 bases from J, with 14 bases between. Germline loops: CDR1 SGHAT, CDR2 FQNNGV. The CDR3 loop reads CASSAHPGGNEQFF. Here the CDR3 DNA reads TGTGCCAGCAGCGCTCACCCGGGTGGCAATGAGCAGTTCTTC.

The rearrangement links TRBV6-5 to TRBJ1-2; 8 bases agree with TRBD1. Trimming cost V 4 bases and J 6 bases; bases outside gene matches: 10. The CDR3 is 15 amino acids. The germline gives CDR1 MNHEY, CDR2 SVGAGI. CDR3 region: CASSSKTGAIDGYTF. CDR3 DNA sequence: TGTGCCAGCAGTTCCAAGACAGGGGCCATCGATGGCTACACCTTC.

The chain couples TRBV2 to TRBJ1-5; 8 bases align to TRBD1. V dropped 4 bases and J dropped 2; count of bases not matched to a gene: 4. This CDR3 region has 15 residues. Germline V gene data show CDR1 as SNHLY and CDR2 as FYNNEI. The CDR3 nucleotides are TGTGCCAGCAGTGCGGAGACAGGGGGCAATCAGCCCCAGCATTTT. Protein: CASSAETGGNQPQHF.

CDR3 protein: CAWSVVRGPDQPQHF. The CDR3 DNA follows: TGTGCCTGGAGTGTAGTGCGGGGGCCGGATCAGCCCCAGCATTTT. The J gene is TRBJ1-5, the V gene TRBV30, with D perhaps TRBD1 (6 bases). With 0 bases removed from V and 5 bases from J, the gap between germline ends came to 14 bases. CDR1 GTSNPN and CDR2 SVGIG come from the germline V gene (reference sequence). The CDR3 runs to 15 residues.

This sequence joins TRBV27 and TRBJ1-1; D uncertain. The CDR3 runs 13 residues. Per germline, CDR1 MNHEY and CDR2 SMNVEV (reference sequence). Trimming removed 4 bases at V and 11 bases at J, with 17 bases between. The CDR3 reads CASSSRQSSSAFF. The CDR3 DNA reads TGTGCCAGCAGTTCTAGGCAATCTAGTTCCGCTTTCTTT.

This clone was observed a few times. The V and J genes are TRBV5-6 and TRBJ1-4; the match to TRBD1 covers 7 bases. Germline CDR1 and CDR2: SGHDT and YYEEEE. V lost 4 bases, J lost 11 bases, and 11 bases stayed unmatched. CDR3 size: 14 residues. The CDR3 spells CASSPQDRRGKLFF. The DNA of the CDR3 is TGTGCCAGCAGCCCGCAGGACAGGAGGGGGAAACTGTTTTTT.

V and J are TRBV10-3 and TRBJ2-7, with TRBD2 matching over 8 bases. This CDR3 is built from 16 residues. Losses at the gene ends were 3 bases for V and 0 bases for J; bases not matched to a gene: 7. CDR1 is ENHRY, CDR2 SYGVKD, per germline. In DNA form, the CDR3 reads TGTGCCATCAGTGACGGGGGGGTGATGGGCTCCTACGAGCAGTACTTC. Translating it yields CAISDGGVMGSYEQYF.

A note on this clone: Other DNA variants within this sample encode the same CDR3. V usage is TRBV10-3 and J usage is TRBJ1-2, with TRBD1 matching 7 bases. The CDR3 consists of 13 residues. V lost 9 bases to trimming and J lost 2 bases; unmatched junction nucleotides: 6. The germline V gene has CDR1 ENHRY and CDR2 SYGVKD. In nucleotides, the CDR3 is TGTGCCATAACCGAGGACAGGAACTATGGCTACACCTTC. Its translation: CAITEDRNYGYTF.

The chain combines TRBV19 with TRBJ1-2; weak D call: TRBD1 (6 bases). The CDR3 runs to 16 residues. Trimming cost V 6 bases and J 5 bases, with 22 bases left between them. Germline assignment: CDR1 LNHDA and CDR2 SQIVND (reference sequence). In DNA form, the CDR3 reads TGTGCCAGTAGACAGGGTGTGTCAGGGGAAGGATATGGCTACACCTTC. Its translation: CASRQGVSGEGYGYTF.

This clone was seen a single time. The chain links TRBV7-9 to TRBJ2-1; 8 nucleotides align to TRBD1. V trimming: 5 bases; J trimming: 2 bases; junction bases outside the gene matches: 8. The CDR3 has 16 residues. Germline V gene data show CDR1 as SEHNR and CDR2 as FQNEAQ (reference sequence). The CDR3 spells CASSPQGGETYNEQFF. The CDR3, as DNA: TGTGCCAGCAGCCCACAGGGGGGTGAAACCTACAATGAGCAGTTCTTC. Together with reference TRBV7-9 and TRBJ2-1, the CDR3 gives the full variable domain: DTGVSQNPRHKITKRGQNVTFRCDPISEHNRLYWYRQTLGQGPEFLTYFQNEAQLEKSRLLSDRFSAERPKGSFSTLEIQRTEQGDSAMYLCASSPQGGETYNEQFFGPGTRLTVL.